A selection of T cell receptor beta chains follows, all from one sample in a study of CD8 T cells in ankylosing spondylitis. From the 5' RACE reads, TCRdb called clonotypes with MiXCR, one entry per CDR3 protein. The sample consists of tens of thousands of distinct CDR3 sequences, 6.2% of them appearing once. What was sequenced was synovial fluid, either unsorted or a sorted T cell fraction (not recorded which). The receptors here all came from a male donor with ankylosing spondylitis. The CDR3 runs from the conserved cysteine through the conserved F or W. D genes are given only for firm matches. Clone size is given for some rows only: seen once, a few or many times, or a class if the clone is expanded.

V gene	CDR3 length	D gene	clone size	J gene	CDR3 protein	CDR3 DNA
TRBV29-1	12	-	medium-sized	TRBJ2-5	CSVDWSEETQYF	TGCAGCGTTGATTGGTCTGAAGAGACCCAGTACTTC
TRBV3-1	17	-	-	TRBJ2-1	CASSQRVRPGVGDEQFF	TGTGCCAGCAGCCAAAGGGTCCGGCCAGGGGTTGGCGATGAGCAGTTCTTC
TRBV28	14	-	many	TRBJ1-2	CASRNPGDLYGYTF	TGTGCCAGCAGAAACCCCGGAGACCTCTATGGCTACACCTTC
TRBV20-1	15	TRBD1	few	TRBJ1-5	CSAEPGQDFNQPQHF	TGCAGTGCTGAACCGGGACAGGATTTCAATCAGCCCCAGCATTTT
TRBV29-1	13	TRBD2	-	TRBJ2-5	CSVEGAGGETQYF	TGCAGCGTTGAAGGCGCGGGAGGAGAGACCCAGTACTTC
TRBV11-2	14	TRBD1	few	TRBJ1-1	CASSLRDSGLEAFF	TGTGCCAGCAGCTTACGGGACAGCGGACTCGAAGCTTTCTTT
TRBV18	19	-	many	TRBJ2-1	CASSPTVQGSSEGSNEQFF	TGTGCCAGCTCACCTACCGTACAGGGGTCTAGCGAAGGTTCCAATGAGCAGTTCTTC
TRBV11-2	13	-	few	TRBJ2-1	CASSLGYHNEQFF	TGTGCCAGCAGCTTAGGCTACCACAATGAGCAGTTCTTC
TRBV12-3/TRBV12-4	14	-	few	TRBJ1-2	CASRDSDRDYGYTF	TGTGCCAGCAGGGACTCGGACCGAGACTATGGCTACACCTTC
TRBV3-1	16	TRBD2	few	TRBJ2-7	CASSPPFSGRSYEQYF	TGTGCCAGCAGCCCCCCATTCAGCGGGAGGAGTTACGAGCAGTACTTC
TRBV6-2/TRBV6-3	14	TRBD2	few	TRBJ2-7	CASRRGLAGGEQYF	TGTGCCAGCAGGCGCGGACTAGCGGGAGGCGAGCAGTACTTC
TRBV30	16	-	many	TRBJ1-2	CAWSQEINRRPYGYTF	TGTGCCTGGAGTCAGGAGATCAACCGCCGCCCCTATGGCTACACCTTC
TRBV11-3	13	-	many	TRBJ2-1	CASSLSQGSEQFF	TGTGCCAGCAGCCTTAGTCAGGGGTCTGAGCAGTTCTTC
TRBV6-5	15	-	many	TRBJ1-5	CASSYVHRAEQPQHF	TGTGCCAGCAGCTACGTGCACAGGGCGGAACAGCCCCAGCATTTT
TRBV4-2	17	-	many	TRBJ2-4	CASSQDPSGGVKNIQYF	TGTGCCAGCAGCCAAGACCCCAGCGGCGGGGTCAAAAACATTCAGTACTTC
TRBV20-1	11	-	many	TRBJ2-1	CSARRTYEQFF	TGCAGTGCTAGGAGGACTTATGAGCAGTTCTTC
TRBV11-1	18	TRBD1	many	TRBJ1-5	CASSFRLSDRVSNQPQHF	TGTGCCAGCAGCTTCAGGCTCTCGGACAGGGTTAGCAATCAGCCCCAGCATTTT